These 30 T cell receptor beta chains share one sample of origin, sequenced in a study of OX40 agonist ivuxolimab in advanced cancers. Sequenced by immunoSEQ multiplex PCR; TCRdb stores in-frame clones only, minus some. Of some 66,000 clones listed, approximately 81% are singletons. The starting material was CD4+ or CD8+ T cells sorted from blood, obtained in a trial of the OX40 agonist ivuxolimab. These receptors were taken from an adult with an advanced solid tumor such as melanoma, head and neck, liver or kidney cancer.

The table lists this clone with a count of one. This chain joins TRBV7-9 and TRBJ1-2; a weak D match, TRBD1 (6 bases). Germline assignment: CDR1 SEHNR and CDR2 FQNEAQ (reference sequence). This CDR3 spans 12 amino acids. V was trimmed by 5 bases and J by 8 bases, leaving 12 bases between them. The DNA of the CDR3 is TGTGCCAGCAGCCTCACAGGGACAGGCTACACCTTC. Its translation is CASSLTGTGYTF.

The V and J genes are TRBV7-3 and TRBJ2-5; D ambiguous. Near its end, the DNA agrees better with TRBJ2-7, so the J call may be wrong. CDR1 is SGHTA and CDR2 is FQGTGA in the germline V gene. The CDR3 totals 13 residues. CDR3 DNA: TGTGCCAGCAGCTCAAAGGGCGGCTACGAGCAGTACTTC. It codes for CASSSKGGYEQYF.

This rearrangement joins TRBV11-2 to TRBJ1-5, with TRBD1 identical over 7 bases. Losses at the gene ends were 5 bases for V and 3 bases for J; bases not matched to a gene: 7. There are 15 residues in the CDR3. Germline CDR1 is SGHAT and CDR2 is FQNNGV. The CDR3 nucleotides are TGTGCCAGCAGCGCCGTACAGGGGATCAATCAGCCCCAGCATTTT. Protein sequence: CASSAVQGINQPQHF.

This clone was seen a few times. The chain links TRBV7-8 to TRBJ1-2; D is unresolved. V was shortened by 5 bases and J by 1 base, with 23 bases between the two germline ends. The CDR3 covers 18 residues. Germline values: CDR1 SGHVS, CDR2 FQNEAQ. The CDR3 here is CASSRARIRLRDNYGYTF. The CDR3, as DNA: TGTGCCAGCAGCCGAGCGCGGATTCGGCTACGCGATAACTATGGCTACACCTTC.

V usage is TRBV28 and J usage is TRBJ1-2; 7 nucleotides match TRBD1. V gave up 2 bases and J gave up 1 base; unmatched junction bases: 13. The germline gives CDR1 MDHEN, CDR2 SYDVKM. The CDR3 totals 18 residues. CDR3 nucleotides: TGTGCCAGCAGTTTAATCCCCTCGGGACAGACCTTTAACTATGGCTACACCTTC. This translates into CASSLIPSGQTFNYGYTF.

This sequence joins TRBV11-3 and TRBJ2-7; tentative D call: TRBD1 (6 bases). The CDR3 runs 12 residues. V lost 4 bases, J lost 4 bases, and 8 bases lay in between. The germline CDR1 and CDR2 sequences are SGHNT and YENEEA. The CDR3 coding sequence is TGTGCCAGCAGCTCAGGGGTGTACGAGCAGTACTTC. This translates into CASSSGVYEQYF.

The rearrangement uses TRBV6-1 and TRBJ2-3; 7 bases line up with TRBD1. CDR3 length: 15 amino acids. CDR1 and CDR2 (germline): MNHNS, SASEGT. J gave up 2 bases and V 6 bases, and 8 bases lay outside the gene matches. The DNA for the CDR3 is TGTGCCAGCAGGGTGGGCAGGGGGTACACAGATACGCAGTATTTT. It specifies CASRVGRGYTDTQYF.

V is TRBV11-2 and J is TRBJ2-5, with a possible D match to TRBD2 (6 bases). The germline V and J ends were trimmed by 1 base and 5 bases, with 14 bases remaining between them. Germline CDR1 and CDR2: SGHAT and FQNNGV. The CDR3 is made up of 15 amino acids. The CDR3 bases are TGTGCCAGCAGCTTAGTCTCTAGCGCAGCGGAGACCCAGTACTTC. This sequence encodes CASSLVSSAAETQYF.

The chain carries TRBV5-1 and TRBJ2-1; the D call may be TRBD1 or TRBD2 (6 bases each). CDR1 is SGHRS and CDR2 is YFSETQ in the germline V gene. V shed 4 bases and J shed 4 bases, with 15 bases lying between them. This CDR3 has 15 amino acids. The CDR3 coding sequence is TGCGCCAGCAGCCCTCCGGGGGCGCGGTACAATGAGCAGTTCTTC. It yields the protein CASSPPGARYNEQFF.

The chain couples TRBV30 to TRBJ1-2, with 8 bases that match TRBD1. This CDR3 has 13 amino acids. V dropped 4 bases and J dropped 7; count of bases not matched to a gene: 8. Germline CDR1 and CDR2: GTSNPN and SVGIG (reference sequence). CDR3 DNA: TGTGCCTGGACCACAGGGGGACAGACTGGCTACACCTTC. It specifies CAWTTGGQTGYTF.

V usage is TRBV19 and J usage is TRBJ2-2; D ambiguous. Trimming stripped 0 bases from V and 5 bases from J, with 7 bases between. The CDR3 is made up of 14 amino acids. CDR1 is LNHDA, CDR2 SQIVND, per germline (reference sequence). CDR3 residues: CASSIEAATGELFF. CDR3 nucleotides: TGTGCCAGTAGTATAGAAGCAGCGACCGGGGAGCTGTTTTTT.

This clone appeared many times. The V gene is TRBV27, the J gene TRBJ1-3; 7 bases line up with TRBD1. The ends lost 5 bases at V and 7 bases at J; junction bases unmatched: 5. The CDR3 totals 13 residues. The germline V gene has CDR1 MNHEY and CDR2 SMNVEV (reference sequence). This CDR3 reads CASSRTGGNTIYF. The CDR3 DNA reads as TGTGCCAGCAGTAGGACAGGCGGGAACACCATATATTTT.

This chain uses TRBV6-5 with TRBJ1-1; D is unclear. This CDR3 has 14 residues. V was shortened by 5 bases and J by 5 bases, with 15 bases between the two germline ends. The V gene's germline CDR1 is MNHEY and CDR2 SVGAGI. The CDR3: CASSRGGRGTEAFF. In nucleotides, the CDR3 is TGTGCCAGCAGTAGAGGAGGGCGGGGTACTGAAGCTTTCTTT.

The rearrangement links TRBV5-6 to TRBJ2-2; TRBD1 is a possible D gene (5 bases). The CDR3 length is 16 residues. Trimming took off 4 bases at V and 4 bases at J, with 17 bases between the two ends. The germline CDR1 and CDR2 sequences are SGHDT and YYEEEE. CDR3 region: CASSTWGNLGTGELFF. CDR3 DNA sequence: TGTGCCAGCAGCACCTGGGGCAACTTAGGCACCGGGGAGCTGTTTTTT.

This sequence joins TRBV4-2 and TRBJ2-6; D not resolved. V was pared by 0 bases and J by 0 bases, with 3 bases between. This CDR3 spans 15 amino acids. From germline, CDR1 is LGHNA and CDR2 YNFKEQ. The CDR3 region is CASSQDRSGANVLTF. CDR3 sequence (DNA): TGTGCCAGCAGCCAAGATCGCTCTGGGGCCAACGTCCTGACTTTC.

In the case of this clone: Relative to the germline gene, one junction end is altered; a read error may explain this. J is TRBJ1-1 and V is TRBV7-9; tentative D call: TRBD1 (5 bases). The CDR3 is 11 residues long. Germline-derived CDR1 and CDR2 are SEHNR and FQNEAQ (reference sequence). CDR3: CGFRENTEAFF. CDR3 DNA sequence: TGCGGATTCAGGGAGAACACTGAAGCTTTCTTT.

The V and J genes are TRBV11-3 and TRBJ2-7; no clear D gene. Deletions cut 4 bases from V and 5 bases from J, with 18 bases between. CDR3 length: 15 amino acids. Germline-derived CDR1 and CDR2 are SGHNT and YENEEA. CDR3 in DNA: TGTGCCAGCAGCTCGAGGTGGCTGCCCCGGGACGAGCAGTACTTC. Its translation is CASSSRWLPRDEQYF.

The rearrangement uses TRBV7-2 and TRBJ1-4; D might be TRBD1 (5 bases). V gave up 3 bases and J gave up 7 bases, with 18 bases separating them. This CDR3 has 16 amino acids. Germline CDR1 SGHTA, CDR2 FQGNSA. The chain's CDR3 is CASSLNAGGLGEKLFF. CDR3 sequence (DNA): TGTGCCAGCAGCTTGAATGCGGGGGGATTAGGTGAAAAACTGTTTTTT. Full variable domain (remainder filled in from reference TRBV7-2 and TRBJ1-4): GAGVSQSPSNKVTEKGKDVELRCDPISGHTALYWYRQSLGQGLEFLIYFQGNSAPDKSGLPSDRFSAERTGGSVSTLTIQRTQQEDSAVYLCASSLNAGGLGEKLFFGSGTQLSVL.

The V gene is TRBV6-5, the J gene TRBJ2-7, with TRBD2 identical over 8 bases. Unmatched junction bases numbered 3, after V lost 5 bases and J lost 3 bases. Per the germline V gene, CDR1 is MNHEY and CDR2 is SVGAGI. The CDR3 has 13 amino acids. CDR3 DNA: TGTGCCAGCAGTCGACGGGGGGGCTACGAGCAGTACTTC. Translated, it gives CASSRRGGYEQYF.

The chain is built from TRBV7-9 and TRBJ2-1; D assignment may be TRBD1 or TRBD2 (5 bases each). The CDR3 length is 11 residues. The ends were cut back, 0 bases at V and 13 bases at J, with 7 bases in the middle. Germline V gives CDR1 SEHNR, CDR2 FQNEAQ (reference sequence). In nucleotides, the CDR3 is TGTGCCAGCAGCTTAGCGGGGGAACAGTTCTTC. Residues: CASSLAGEQFF.

The rearrangement links TRBV18 to TRBJ2-1; D ambiguous. The CDR3 sequence is 12 residues long. From germline, CDR1 is KGHSH and CDR2 LQKENI. Trimming took 4 bases from V and 10 from J, leaving 11 bases between them. The CDR3 DNA sequence: TGTGCCAGCTCACTCGCCCCGGACGAGCAGTTCTTC. It is translated as CASSLAPDEQFF.

The V and J genes are TRBV4-2 and TRBJ1-2; D uncertain. Deletions cut 4 bases from V and 2 bases from J, with 11 bases between. CDR3 length equals 14 residues. Per the germline V gene, CDR1 is LGHNA and CDR2 is YNFKEQ. The CDR3 DNA follows: TGTGCCAGCAGCCCGAGCGGCGGAAACTATGGCTACACCTTC. Translating gives CASSPSGGNYGYTF.

This chain links TRBV14 with TRBJ2-1; TRBD2 agrees at 10 bases. Per germline, CDR1 SGHDN and CDR2 FVKESK. Trimming cost V 5 bases and J 7 bases; bases outside gene matches: 8. The CDR3 is made up of 15 amino acids. The CDR3: CASSMLAGAWNEQFF. The CDR3 nucleotides are TGTGCCAGCAGCATGCTAGCGGGAGCTTGGAATGAGCAGTTCTTC.

The rearrangement links TRBV2 to TRBJ2-6; D remains unclear. V dropped 2 bases and J dropped 6 bases, with 5 bases sitting between them. CDR1 is SNHLY and CDR2 is FYNNEI in the germline V gene. The CDR3 runs 13 residues. CDR3 nucleotides: TGTGCCAGCAGTGAAATGCAGGCCAACGTCCTGACTTTC. Translating it yields CASSEMQANVLTF.

The chain combines TRBV15 with TRBJ1-5; D is undetermined. The CDR3 extends over 13 amino acids. V was cut by 0 bases and J by 2 bases, with 2 bases left in between. Germline V gives CDR1 LNHNV, CDR2 YYDKDF (reference sequence). This chain's CDR3 is CATSRDGNQPQHF. The CDR3 DNA sequence: TGTGCCACCAGCAGAGACGGCAATCAGCCCCAGCATTTT.

The chain recombines TRBV7-8 with TRBJ2-1; the match to TRBD2 covers 9 bases. CDR1 is SGHVS and CDR2 is FQNEAQ in the germline V gene. CDR3 size: 16 residues. V gave up 4 bases and J gave up 9 bases; unmatched junction bases: 13. CDR3 protein: CASSSTPSGIIGEQFF. CDR3 coding DNA: TGTGCCAGCAGCTCAACCCCTAGCGGGATTATCGGTGAGCAGTTCTTC.

This clone was observed once. The chain has TRBV29-1 and TRBJ2-4; 10 nucleotides match TRBD1. The V gene's germline CDR1 is SQVTM and CDR2 ANQGSEA. This CDR3 has 15 amino acids. With V trimmed by 5 bases and J by 5 bases, 9 bases remained unmatched. CDR3 in amino acids: CSVTGDRGVQNIQYF. As DNA, the CDR3 is TGCAGCGTTACCGGGGACAGGGGTGTCCAAAACATTCAGTACTTC.

V gene TRBV30 combines with J gene TRBJ2-7, with D perhaps matching TRBD2 (5 bases). The V and J ends lost 2 bases and 4 bases respectively, with 18 bases between them. Germline CDR1 GTSNPN, CDR2 SVGIG (reference sequence). This CDR3 is 15 amino acids long. The DNA of the CDR3 is TGTGCCTGGAGTCGGGCAGGCGGGTTGGTTTACGAGCAGTACTTC. Amino acids: CAWSRAGGLVYEQYF.

V is TRBV6-1 and J is TRBJ2-5, with D maybe TRBD1 (6 bases). This CDR3 spans 14 amino acids. Trimming cost V 8 bases and J 5 bases, with 18 bases left between them. CDR1 is MNHNS and CDR2 is SASEGT in the germline V gene. The CDR3 loop reads CASYSPARGETQYF. The DNA of the CDR3 is TGTGCCAGCTATTCCCCAGCGAGGGGGGAGACCCAGTACTTC.

The chain carries TRBV10-3 and TRBJ2-7, with TRBD2 matching over 7 bases. Germline CDR1 ENHRY, CDR2 SYGVKD. The CDR3 extends over 16 amino acids. V trimming: 6 bases; J trimming: 0 bases; junction bases outside the gene matches: 11. CDR3 region: CAISSHRAGDSYEQYF. The CDR3 DNA reads as TGTGCCATCAGCTCCCACCGGGCGGGAGACTCCTACGAGCAGTACTTC.